This T cell receptor beta chain originates from a study of blood T cell repertoires in COVID-19. Study-wide context: T cells, B-cell-depleted T cells, or PBMCs supplied cDNA or gDNA.

Trimming stripped 0 bases from V and 0 bases from J, with 9 bases between. The CDR3 spans 16 residues. Germline V gives CDR1 LGHNA, CDR2 YSLEER. As originally analysed: Estimates of nucleated cell counts were drawn from the amplification of reference gene primers. This table comes from immunoSEQ multiplex PCR, and its TCRdb copy is limited to in-frame clones, with some not included. The D gene and trimming were derived from the DNA, and the V and J assignments and clone size from that table. The table lists about 200,000 clones, about 77% of them singletons, with approximately 3% in the top ten. The sequence was obtained from a woman older than 75 with active or convalescent COVID-19. The chain links TRBV4-3 to TRBJ2-1, with D possibly being TRBD2 (5 bases). The specimen sequenced was peripheral blood. The CDR3 spells CASSQDSESSYNEQFF. The CDR3, as DNA: TGCGCCAGCAGCCAAGATAGCGAGAGCTCCTACAATGAGCAGTTCTTC.